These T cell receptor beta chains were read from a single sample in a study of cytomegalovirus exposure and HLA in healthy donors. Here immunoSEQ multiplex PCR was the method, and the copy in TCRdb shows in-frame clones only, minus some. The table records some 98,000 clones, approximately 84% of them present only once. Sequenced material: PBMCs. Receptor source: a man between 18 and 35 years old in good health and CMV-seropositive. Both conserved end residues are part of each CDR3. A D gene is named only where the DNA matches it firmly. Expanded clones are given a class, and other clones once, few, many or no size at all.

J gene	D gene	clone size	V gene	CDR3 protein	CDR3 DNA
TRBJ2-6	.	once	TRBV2	CASRMDNSGANVLTF	TGTGCCAGCAGGATGGACAACTCTGGGGCCAACGTCCTGACTTTC
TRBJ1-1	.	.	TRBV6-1	CASSERGGNTEAFF	TGTGCCAGCAGTGAAAGGGGTGGAAACACTGAAGCTTTCTTT
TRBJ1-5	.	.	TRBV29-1	CSVEVGGGRGPQHF	TGCAGCGTTGAAGTAGGCGGAGGCAGGGGGCCCCAGCATTTT
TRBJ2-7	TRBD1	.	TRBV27	CASRKRTGTADPYEQYF	TGTGCCAGCAGAAAGCGGACAGGAACAGCAGATCCCTACGAGCAGTACTTC
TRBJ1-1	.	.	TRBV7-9	CASSFGSGDQKAFF	TGTGCCAGCAGCTTTGGTTCAGGGGATCAGAAAGCTTTCTTT
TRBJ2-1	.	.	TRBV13	CASSPQRSEQFF	TGTGCCAGCAGCCCTCAGCGATCTGAGCAGTTCTTC
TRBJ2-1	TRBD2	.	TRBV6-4	CASRETSGNPYNEQFF	TGTGCCAGCAGAGAGACTAGCGGGAACCCCTACAATGAGCAGTTCTTC
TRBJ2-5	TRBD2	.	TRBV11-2	CASSLGVGGGGQETQYF	TGTGCCAGCAGCTTAGGGGTTGGGGGGGGAGGCCAAGAGACCCAGTACTTC
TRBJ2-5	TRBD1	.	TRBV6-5	CASSYSTGQQETQYF	TGTGCCAGCAGTTACTCGACAGGGCAACAAGAGACCCAGTACTTC
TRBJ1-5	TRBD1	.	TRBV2	CASRTRTGFNQPQHF	TGTGCCAGCAGAACCAGGACAGGGTTCAATCAGCCCCAGCATTTT
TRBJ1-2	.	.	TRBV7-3	CASSSDGQPGGYTF	TGTGCCAGCAGCTCCGACGGCCAACCGGGTGGCTACACCTTC
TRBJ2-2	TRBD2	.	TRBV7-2	CASSPQELAGGYTGELFF	TGTGCCAGCAGCCCCCAAGAACTAGCGGGGGGATACACCGGGGAGCTGTTTTTT
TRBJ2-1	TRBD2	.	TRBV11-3	CASSLGRGGARTDEQFF	TGTGCCAGCAGCTTAGGTCGGGGGGGGGCCCGGACGGATGAGCAGTTCTTC
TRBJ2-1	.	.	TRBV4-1	CASSFNRVYNEQFF	TGCGCCAGCAGTTTCAACAGGGTCTACAATGAGCAGTTCTTC
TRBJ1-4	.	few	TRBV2	CASSGRRGNEKLFF	TGTGCCAGCAGTGGTCGCAGGGGTAATGAAAAACTGTTTTTT
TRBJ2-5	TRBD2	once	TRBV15	CATSRDASGSSQYF	TGTGCCACCAGCAGAGACGCTAGCGGGAGTTCCCAGTACTTC
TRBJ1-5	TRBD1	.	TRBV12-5	CASGRDREDNQPQHF	TGTGCTAGTGGCCGGGACAGGGAGGACAATCAGCCCCAGCATTTT
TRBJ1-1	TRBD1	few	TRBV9	CASSFGTGQEAFF	TGTGCCAGCAGCTTTGGGACAGGACAGGAAGCTTTCTTT
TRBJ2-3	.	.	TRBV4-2	CASSPSGRGGTDTQYF	TGTGCCAGCAGCCCCAGTGGGAGAGGTGGCACAGATACGCAGTATTTT
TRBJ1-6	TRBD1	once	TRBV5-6	CASSLGGTGGGPPLHF	TGTGCCAGCAGCTTGGGGGGGACAGGGGGCGGCCCACCCCTCCACTTT
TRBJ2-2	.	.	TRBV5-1	CASSLDGGEITGELFF	TGCGCCAGCAGCTTGGATGGCGGGGAGATCACCGGGGAGCTGTTTTTT
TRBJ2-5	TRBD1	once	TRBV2	CASSTQDRGQETQYF	TGTGCCAGCAGTACCCAGGACAGGGGACAAGAGACCCAGTACTTC
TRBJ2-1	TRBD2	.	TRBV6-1	CASSVVWTSGSNEQFF	TGTGCCAGCAGTGTTGTGTGGACTAGCGGGAGCAATGAGCAGTTCTTC
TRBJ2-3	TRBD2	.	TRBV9	CASNPQPGLAADTQYF	TGTGCCAGCAACCCTCAACCGGGACTAGCGGCAGATACGCAGTATTTT
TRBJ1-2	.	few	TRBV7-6	CASSGETGLYGYTF	TGTGCCAGCAGCGGAGAAACGGGACTGTATGGCTACACCTTC
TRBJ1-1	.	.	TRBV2	CASFYPGGNTEAFF	TGTGCCAGCTTTTACCCGGGGGGGAACACTGAAGCTTTCTTT
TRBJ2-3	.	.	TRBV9	CASPGDTQYF	TGTGCCAGTCCGGGGGATACGCAGTATTTT
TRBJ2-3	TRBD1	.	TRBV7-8	CASILRDRGTDTQYF	TGTGCCAGCATCCTGAGGGACAGGGGAACAGATACGCAGTATTTT
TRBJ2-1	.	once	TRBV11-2	CASSLDFSYNEQFF	TGTGCCAGCAGCTTAGACTTCTCCTACAATGAGCAGTTCTTC
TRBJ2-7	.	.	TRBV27	CASSPLAGSTYEQYF	TGTGCCAGCAGTCCCCTGGCGGGATCCACCTACGAGCAGTACTTC
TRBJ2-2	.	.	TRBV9	CASSVGDRPSGGELFF	TGTGCCAGCAGCGTAGGAGACAGGCCCAGCGGCGGGGAGCTGTTTTTT
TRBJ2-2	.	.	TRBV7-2	CASSLAGLITGELFF	TGTGCCAGCAGCTTAGCAGGACTTATCACCGGGGAGCTGTTTTTT
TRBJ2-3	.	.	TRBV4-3	CASSQELAADTQYF	TGCGCCAGCAGCCAAGAATTAGCGGCGGATACGCAGTATTTT
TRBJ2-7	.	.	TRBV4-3	CASSQDAGPDEQYF	TGCGCCAGCAGCCAAGACGCAGGGCCCGACGAGCAGTACTTC
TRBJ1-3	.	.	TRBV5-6	CASSFLEISGNTIYF	TGTGCCAGCAGCTTCCTCGAGATCTCTGGAAACACCATATATTTT
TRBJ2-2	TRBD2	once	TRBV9	CASSYALVASGEGDTGELFF	TGTGCCAGCAGCTATGCTTTGGTGGCTAGCGGGGAAGGGGACACCGGGGAGCTGTTTTTT
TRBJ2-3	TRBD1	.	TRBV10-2	CASSEIWDRGRDTQYF	TGCGCCAGCAGTGAGATATGGGACAGGGGGCGGGATACGCAGTATTTT
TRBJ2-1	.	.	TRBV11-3	CASQLTPELEQFF	TGTGCCAGCCAATTGACTCCGGAGTTGGAGCAGTTCTTC
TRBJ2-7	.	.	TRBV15	CATSRVGGSYEQYF	TGTGCCACCAGCAGAGTGGGGGGATCCTACGAGCAGTACTTC
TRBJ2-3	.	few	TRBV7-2	CASSSYLGTDTQYF	TGTGCCAGCAGCTCGTACCTAGGCACAGATACGCAGTATTTT
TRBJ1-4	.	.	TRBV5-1	CASSLAFVATNEKLFF	TGCGCCAGCAGCTTGGCCTTTGTGGCTACTAATGAAAAACTGTTTTTT
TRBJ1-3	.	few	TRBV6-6	CASSYISGNTIYF	TGTGCCAGCAGTTATATCAGTGGAAACACCATATATTTT
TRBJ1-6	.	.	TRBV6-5	CASSRDRYSPLHF	TGTGCCAGCAGCCGAGACAGGTACTCACCCCTCCACTTT
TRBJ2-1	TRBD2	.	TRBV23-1	CASSRKKRERTVSYNEQFF	TGCGCCAGCAGTCGAAAAAAGCGGGAGCGTACTGTTTCCTACAATGAGCAGTTCTTC
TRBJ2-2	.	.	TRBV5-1	CASSFPGSTGELFF	TGCGCCAGCAGCTTTCCAGGTTCCACCGGGGAGCTGTTTTTT
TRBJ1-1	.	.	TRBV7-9	CASSLNRAITEAFF	TGTGCCAGCAGCTTAAACAGGGCGATTACTGAAGCTTTCTTT
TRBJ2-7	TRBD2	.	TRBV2	CASSDEDGTTHYEQYF	TGTGCCAGCAGTGACGAGGACGGGACTACCCACTACGAGCAGTACTTC
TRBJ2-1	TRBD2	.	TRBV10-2	CASGTSGDPRLGDEQFF	TGCGCCAGCGGGACTAGCGGAGACCCCCGCCTTGGCGATGAGCAGTTCTTC
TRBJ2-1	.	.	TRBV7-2	CASSLDPGAYNEQFF	TGTGCCAGCAGCTTAGACCCGGGGGCCTACAATGAGCAGTTCTTC
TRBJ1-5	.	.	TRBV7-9	CASSLTPPGQPQHF	TGTGCCAGCAGCCTCACTCCACCAGGGCAGCCCCAGCATTTT